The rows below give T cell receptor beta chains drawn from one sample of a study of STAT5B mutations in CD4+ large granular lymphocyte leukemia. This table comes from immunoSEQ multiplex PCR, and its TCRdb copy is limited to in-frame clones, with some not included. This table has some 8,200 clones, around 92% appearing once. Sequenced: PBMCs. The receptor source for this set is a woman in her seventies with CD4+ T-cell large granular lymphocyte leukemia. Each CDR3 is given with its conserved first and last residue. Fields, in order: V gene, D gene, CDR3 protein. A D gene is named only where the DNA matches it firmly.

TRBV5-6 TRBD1 CASSSGTGVEKLFF
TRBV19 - CASRTGGGANTGELFF
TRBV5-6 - CASSLEQIMNTEAFF
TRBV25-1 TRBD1 CASSGGSGTGTDNEQFF
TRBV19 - CASSDQGPNYGYTF
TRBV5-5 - CASSLDWAGANVLTF
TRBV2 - CASSGPGSNQPQHF
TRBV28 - CASSVSGNTIYF
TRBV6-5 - CASSYSPTYEQYF
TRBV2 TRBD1 CASRPTGSMPGTPLHF
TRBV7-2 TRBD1 CASSVQGADEKLFF
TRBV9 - CASSTRQSGGEAFF
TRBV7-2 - CASSPSGTFDSPLHF
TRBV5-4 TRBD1 CASSLGGGYVNEQFF
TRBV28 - CASRGATGEKLFF
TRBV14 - CASRGTSKSGPVSYNEQFF
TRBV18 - CASSGSSGNTIYF
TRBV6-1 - CASSVGQGNEKLFF
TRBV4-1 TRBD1 CASRSGQPNTEAFF
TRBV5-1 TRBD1 CASSGQGGNTEAFF
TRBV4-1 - CASSQVGSRIPDTQYF
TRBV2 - CASTLVNNQPQHF
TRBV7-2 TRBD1 CASSPDRGPYEQYF
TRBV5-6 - CASSLANPGSYEQYF
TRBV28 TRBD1 CASSSMDRGHQPQHF
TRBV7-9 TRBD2 CASSSGRGAEETQYF
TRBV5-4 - CASSSGNRAVDTQYF